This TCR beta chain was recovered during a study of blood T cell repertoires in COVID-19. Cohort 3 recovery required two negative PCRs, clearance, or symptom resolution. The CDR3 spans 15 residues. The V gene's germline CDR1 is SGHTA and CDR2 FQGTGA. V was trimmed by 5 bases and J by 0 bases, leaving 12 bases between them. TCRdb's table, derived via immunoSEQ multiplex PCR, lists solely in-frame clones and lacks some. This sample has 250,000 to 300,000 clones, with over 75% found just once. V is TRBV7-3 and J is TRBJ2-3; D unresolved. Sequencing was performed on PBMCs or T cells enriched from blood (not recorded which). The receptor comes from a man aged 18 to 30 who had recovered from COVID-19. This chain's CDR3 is CASSLPTYSTDTQYF. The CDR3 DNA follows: TGTGCCAGCAGCCTACCAACCTATAGCACAGATACGCAGTATTTT.